Listed below are T cell receptor beta chains from one sample, sequenced in a study of T-cell reconstitution after alpha-beta-depleted transplantation in children. TCRdb reprocessed the PCR reads via MiXCR and lists one record per CDR3 protein. The table shows hundreds of thousands of distinct CDR3 sequences, with roughly 15% occurring only once. The sequencing used PBMCs, mostly from graft donor cells, collected 360 days after TCRalphabeta/CD19-depleted stem cell transplant. The receptors were gathered from a male patient between 2 and 15 years old who had a stem cell transplant for acute lymphoblastic leukemia, so the T cells may come from the graft donor. CDR3s include the opening cysteine and the closing phenylalanine or tryptophan. The order of the fields is clone size, J gene, V gene, D gene, CDR3 protein, CDR3 DNA. A D gene is named only where the DNA matches it firmly. The size field is filled for only some rows; it gives once, few, many or a size class.

>few|TRBJ2-5|TRBV12-3/TRBV12-4|-
CASSSTHRVLEETQYF
TGTGCCAGCAGTTCCACCCACAGAGTGCTCGAGGAGACCCAGTACTTC
>-|TRBJ1-1|TRBV14|-
CASSQVPGPTNTEAFF
TGTGCCAGCAGCCAAGTCCCAGGACCTACGAACACTGAAGCTTTCTTT
>-|TRBJ2-2|TRBV6-1|-
CARSKLTGELFF
TGTGCCAGATCTAAGCTAACCGGGGAGCTGTTTTTT
>-|TRBJ2-4|TRBV27|-
CASSVWGGNIQYF
TGTGCCAGCAGCGTGTGGGGCGGAAACATTCAGTACTTC
>few|TRBJ2-5|TRBV20-1|-
CSAYRIQETQYF
TGCAGTGCTTACAGAATCCAAGAGACCCAGTACTTC
>few|TRBJ2-1|TRBV20-1|-
CSAPVGGGNNEQFF
TGCAGTGCTCCTGTCGGAGGAGGGAACAATGAGCAGTTCTTC
>-|TRBJ2-7|TRBV5-1|-
CASSLEEVTLYEQYF
TGCGCCAGCAGCTTGGAGGAGGTTACCCTCTACGAGCAGTACTTC
>-|TRBJ2-7|TRBV20-1|-
CSGTIDREQYF
TGCAGTGGCACTATAGACAGAGAGCAGTACTTC
>-|TRBJ2-7|TRBV12-3/TRBV12-4|TRBD2
CASSPGTRLFMSSEQYF
TGTGCCAGCAGTCCCGGGACTAGGCTTTTCATGAGTTCCGAGCAGTACTTC
>few|TRBJ2-2|TRBV7-9|TRBD2
CASSTTSGENTGELFF
TGTGCCAGCAGTACGACTAGCGGGGAAAACACCGGGGAGCTGTTTTTT
>-|TRBJ2-7|TRBV4-3|-
CASSRLVAGSYEQYF
TGCGCCAGCAGCCGCTTGGTGGCGGGCTCCTACGAGCAGTACTTC
>few|TRBJ1-4|TRBV28|-
CASSPPSNEKLFF
TGTGCCAGCAGTCCACCCTCTAATGAAAAACTGTTTTTT
>few|TRBJ2-1|TRBV12-3/TRBV12-4|TRBD2
CASRTLGLALYNEQFF
TGTGCCAGCAGAACCCTGGGACTAGCCCTCTACAATGAGCAGTTCTTC
>-|TRBJ1-2|TRBV6-5|-
CASSYSRQGNGGYTF
TGTGCCAGCAGTTACTCGCGGCAGGGAAACGGTGGCTACACCTTC
>-|TRBJ2-1|TRBV5-1|-
CASSYDMTTIYNEQFF
TGCGCCAGCAGCTACGACATGACTACGATTTACAATGAGCAGTTCTTC
>-|TRBJ2-5|TRBV5-1|-
CASSWARQETQYF
TGCGCCAGCAGCTGGGCCAGACAAGAGACCCAGTACTTC
>few|TRBJ1-4|TRBV6-5|TRBD1
CASSYSTGQMIEKLFF
TGTGCCAGCAGTTACTCAACGGGACAGATGATTGAAAAACTGTTTTTT
>-|TRBJ2-2|TRBV29-1|-
CSVEERSAGHTGELFF
TGCAGCGTTGAAGAAAGGTCGGCAGGACACACCGGGGAGCTGTTTTTT
>-|TRBJ2-7|TRBV18|-
CASSPFERASYEQYF
TGTGCCAGCTCACCGTTCGAGCGGGCCTCCTACGAGCAGTACTTC
>few|TRBJ1-5|TRBV25-1|-
CASSGFWVSANGSNQPQHF
TGTGCCAGCAGTGGATTTTGGGTTAGCGCCAATGGAAGCAATCAGCCCCAGCATTTT
>few|TRBJ2-1|TRBV20-1|TRBD2
CSARDLASGTPNEQFF
TGCAGTGCTAGAGATTTGGCTAGCGGAACTCCCAATGAGCAGTTCTTC
>many|TRBJ2-7|TRBV7-9|-
CASSLYGGTAYEQYF
TGTGCCAGCAGCTTATACGGGGGTACAGCCTACGAGCAGTACTTC
>few|TRBJ2-7|TRBV4-1|TRBD1
CASSQGEPGQGYEQYF
TGCGCCAGCAGCCAAGGTGAACCGGGACAGGGGTACGAGCAGTACTTC
>-|TRBJ2-3|TRBV4-3|TRBD1
CASSTDREADTQYF
TGCGCCAGCAGCACGGACAGGGAGGCAGATACGCAGTATTTT
>-|TRBJ2-1|TRBV9|-
CASSVEAGALSSSYNEQFF
TGTGCCAGCAGCGTAGAGGCAGGGGCCCTAAGTAGCTCCTACAATGAGCAGTTCTTC
>few|TRBJ2-1|TRBV10-3|-
CATGDNEQFF
TGTGCCACCGGGGACAATGAGCAGTTCTTC
>-|TRBJ2-1|TRBV11-3|-
CASSLDGRGRGGNEQFF
TGTGCCAGCAGCTTAGATGGTAGGGGTCGAGGAGGCAATGAGCAGTTCTTC
>-|TRBJ2-1|TRBV11-3|TRBD1
CASSKPGQGDEQFF
TGTGCCAGCAGCAAGCCGGGACAGGGTGATGAGCAGTTCTTC
>-|TRBJ1-2|TRBV7-9|TRBD1
CASSSGQGAFYGYTF
TGTGCCAGCAGCTCAGGACAGGGGGCTTTCTATGGCTACACCTTC
>few|TRBJ2-2|TRBV7-9|-
CASSFPEGVDTGELFF
TGTGCCAGCAGCTTCCCGGAGGGAGTGGACACCGGGGAGCTGTTTTTT
>-|TRBJ1-4|TRBV15|TRBD1
CATSRAGTGNEKLFF
TGTGCCACCAGCAGAGCCGGGACAGGGAACGAAAAACTGTTTTTT
>few|TRBJ1-2|TRBV20-1|-
CSAKRGGGGYTF
TGCAGTGCCAAGCGGGGGGGAGGTGGCTACACCTTC
>few|TRBJ2-1|TRBV10-3|-
CATYPVGGSYNEQFF
TGTGCCACATACCCGGTGGGCGGGTCCTACAATGAGCAGTTCTTC
>few|TRBJ2-3|TRBV7-2|-
CASSFRKADTQYF
TGTGCCAGCAGCTTCCGGAAGGCAGATACGCAGTATTTT
>-|TRBJ2-1|TRBV20-1|TRBD2
CSARRLAGYNEQFF
TGCAGTGCTAGAAGACTAGCGGGGTACAATGAGCAGTTCTTC
>few|TRBJ2-7|TRBV6-1|TRBD2
CASRPLAGGKLGYEQYF
TGTGCCAGCAGGCCCCTAGCGGGGGGGAAGTTAGGCTACGAGCAGTACTTC
>few|TRBJ2-3|TRBV19|-
CASSRRRIIESTDTQYF
TGTGCCAGTAGTAGGAGACGGATTATTGAAAGCACAGATACGCAGTATTTT
>-|TRBJ2-5|TRBV12-3/TRBV12-4|TRBD2
CASSLLASQETQYF
TGTGCCAGCAGCCTACTAGCGTCTCAAGAGACCCAGTACTTC
>-|TRBJ1-1|TRBV18|-
CASSPPLFGTTNTEAFF
TGTGCCAGCTCACCACCGTTGTTCGGGACAACGAACACTGAAGCTTTCTTT
>-|TRBJ2-3|TRBV6-1|TRBD2
CASKLAGNTDTQYF
TGTGCCAGCAAGCTAGCGGGGAATACAGATACGCAGTATTTT
>-|TRBJ2-5|TRBV27|-
CASSHGPISGETQYF
TGTGCCAGCAGTCACGGACCTATATCGGGGGAGACCCAGTACTTC
>-|TRBJ1-4|TRBV5-6|-
CASRPFDTRNEKLFF
TGTGCCAGCAGGCCCTTTGACACACGGAATGAAAAACTGTTTTTT
>few|TRBJ1-6|TRBV20-1|-
CSARGQSSYNSPLHF
TGCAGTGCTAGGGGCCAGAGCTCCTATAATTCACCCCTCCACTTT
>few|TRBJ2-4|TRBV20-1|TRBD1
CSARAQGTNIQYF
TGCAGTGCTAGAGCACAGGGGACAAACATTCAGTACTTC
>-|TRBJ1-1|TRBV3-1|TRBD1
CASSHDRAAFF
TGTGCCAGCAGCCACGACAGGGCGGCTTTCTTT
>many|TRBJ2-7|TRBV7-2|-
CASSLAGSSGGSYEQYF
TGTGCCAGCAGCTTAGCGGGGTCCAGCGGAGGCTCCTACGAGCAGTACTTC